The clone carrying this TCR beta chain was picked up one time. The antigen is undetermined. Unstimulated regulatory T cells (CD4+CD25+CD127-), CD4+CD25- non-regulatory cells, CD4 and CD8 cells were FACS-sorted from thawed PBMCs. This record comes from a study of Tregs in tolerant kidney transplant recipients. For the study at large: Recipients received nonmyeloablative bone marrow transplants from related graft donors, with transient mixed chimerism.

The table came from immunoSEQ multiplex PCR; TCRdb's copy has only in-frame clones and leaves some out. The sample has approximately 99,000 clones, 90% seen once. The CDR3 totals 12 residues. Germline CDR1 and CDR2: SQVTM and ANQGSEA. The germline V and J ends were trimmed by 7 bases and 6 bases, with 15 bases remaining between them. Study-level findings and limits: In tolerant patients, donor-specific Tregs outgrew total Tregs, suggesting antigen-driven expansion. The small number of patients limits these findings pending further validation.

Material: CD4+ T cells from blood, obtained before the transplant. The receptor was isolated from a human donor who received a combined kidney and bone marrow transplant. The chain has TRBV29-1 and TRBJ1-2, with a weak D call TRBD1 (5 bases). The CDR3 coding sequence is TGCAGCGCCAGGGAGGGACGCGATGGCTACACCTTC. It is translated as CSAREGRDGYTF.